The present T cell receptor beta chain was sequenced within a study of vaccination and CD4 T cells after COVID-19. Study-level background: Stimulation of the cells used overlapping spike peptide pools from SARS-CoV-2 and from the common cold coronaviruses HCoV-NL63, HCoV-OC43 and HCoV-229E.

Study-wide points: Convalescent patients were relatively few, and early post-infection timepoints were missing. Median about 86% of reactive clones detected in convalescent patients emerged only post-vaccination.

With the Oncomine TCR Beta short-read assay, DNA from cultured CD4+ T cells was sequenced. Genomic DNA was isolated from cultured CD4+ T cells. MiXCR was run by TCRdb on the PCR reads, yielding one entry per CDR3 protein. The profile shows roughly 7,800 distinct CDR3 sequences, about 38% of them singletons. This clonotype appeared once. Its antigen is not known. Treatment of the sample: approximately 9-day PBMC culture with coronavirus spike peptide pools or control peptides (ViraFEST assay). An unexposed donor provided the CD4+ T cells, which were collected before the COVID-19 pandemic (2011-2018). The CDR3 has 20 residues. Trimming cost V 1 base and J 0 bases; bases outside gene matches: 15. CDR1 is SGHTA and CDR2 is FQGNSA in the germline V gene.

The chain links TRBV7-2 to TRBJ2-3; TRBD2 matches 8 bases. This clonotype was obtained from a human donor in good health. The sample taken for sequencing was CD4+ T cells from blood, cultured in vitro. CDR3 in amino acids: CASSLGESALAGLSTDTQYF. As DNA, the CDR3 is TGTGCCAGCAGCTTAGGGGAGTCGGCTTTAGCGGGGCTGAGCACAGATACGCAGTATTTT. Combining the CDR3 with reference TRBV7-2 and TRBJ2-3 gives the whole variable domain GAGVSQSPSNKVTEKGKDVELRCDPISGHTALYWYRQSLGQGLEFLIYFQGNSAPDKSGLPSDRFSAERTGGSVSTLTIQRTQQEDSAVYLCASSLGESALAGLSTDTQYFGPGTRLTVL.